Reported below is one T cell receptor beta chain. The source of the sample is a study of CD8 T cells in Susac syndrome. This CDR3 spans 18 amino acids. The V gene end was trimmed by 3 bases and the J gene end by 5 bases; junction bases not matched to a gene: 15. Germline CDR1 is LNHNV and CDR2 is YYDKDF (reference sequence). Sequencing of TCR beta was undertaken in CD8+ and CD4+ T cells derived from blood. Random hexamers served to reverse transcribe about 0.45 to 1 ug RNA. Across 54 Vbeta and 13 Jbeta, TCR beta CDR3 was amplified with immunoSEQ multiplex PCR. Via MiXCR, TCRdb re-called the immunoSEQ multiplex PCR reads, giving one row per CDR3 protein. This sample yields 100,000 to 150,000 distinct CDR3 sequences, of which nearly 95% are seen a single time; more than 0.095% belongs to the top ten.

The chain recombines TRBV15 with TRBJ1-4; 7 positions match TRBD1. The receptor was isolated from a human donor in good health. Sequenced material: CD4+ T cells from PBMCs. The CDR3 coding sequence is TGTGCCACCAGCAGGGACCCCGGGACAGCATCTTGGAATGAAAAACTGTTTTTT. This translates into CATSRDPGTASWNEKLFF.